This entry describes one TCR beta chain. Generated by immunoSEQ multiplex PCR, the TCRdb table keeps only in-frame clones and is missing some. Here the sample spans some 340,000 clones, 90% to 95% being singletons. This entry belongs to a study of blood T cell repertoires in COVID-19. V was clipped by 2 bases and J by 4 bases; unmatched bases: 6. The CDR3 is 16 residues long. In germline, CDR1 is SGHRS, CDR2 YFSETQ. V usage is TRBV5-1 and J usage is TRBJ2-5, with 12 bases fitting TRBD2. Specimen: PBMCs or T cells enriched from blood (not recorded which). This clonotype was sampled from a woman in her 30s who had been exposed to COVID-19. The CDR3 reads CASSFTSGGFAETQYF. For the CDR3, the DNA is TGCGCCAGCAGCTTTACTAGCGGGGGGTTCGCAGAGACCCAGTACTTC.